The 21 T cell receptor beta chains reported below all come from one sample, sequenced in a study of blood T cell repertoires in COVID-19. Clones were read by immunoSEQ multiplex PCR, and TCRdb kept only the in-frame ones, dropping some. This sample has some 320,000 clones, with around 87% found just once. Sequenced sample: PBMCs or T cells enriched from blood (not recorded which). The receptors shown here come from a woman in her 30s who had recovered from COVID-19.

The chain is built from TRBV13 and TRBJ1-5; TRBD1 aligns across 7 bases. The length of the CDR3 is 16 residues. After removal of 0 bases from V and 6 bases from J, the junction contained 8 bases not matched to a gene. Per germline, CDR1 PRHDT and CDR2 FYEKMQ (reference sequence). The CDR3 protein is CASSLGARGRGQPQHF. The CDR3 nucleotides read TGTGCCAGCAGCTTAGGTGCTAGGGGGCGAGGTCAGCCCCAGCATTTT.

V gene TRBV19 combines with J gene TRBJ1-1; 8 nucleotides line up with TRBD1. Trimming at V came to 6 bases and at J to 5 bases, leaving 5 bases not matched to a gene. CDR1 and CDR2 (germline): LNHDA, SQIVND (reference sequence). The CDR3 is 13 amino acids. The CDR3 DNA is TGTGCCAGTAGGAACCGGGACAGGACTGAAGCTTTCTTT. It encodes CASRNRDRTEAFF.

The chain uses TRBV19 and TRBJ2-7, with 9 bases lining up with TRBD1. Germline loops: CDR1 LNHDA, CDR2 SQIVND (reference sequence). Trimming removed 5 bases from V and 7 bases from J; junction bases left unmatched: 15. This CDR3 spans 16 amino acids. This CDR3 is CASSGGKGQGTWEQYF. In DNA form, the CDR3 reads TGTGCCAGTAGTGGGGGTAAGGGACAGGGAACATGGGAGCAGTACTTC.

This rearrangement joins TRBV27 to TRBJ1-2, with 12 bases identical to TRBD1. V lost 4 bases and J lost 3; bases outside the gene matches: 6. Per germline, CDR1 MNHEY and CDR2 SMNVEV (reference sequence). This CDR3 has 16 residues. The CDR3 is CASSSPGQGAHYGYTF. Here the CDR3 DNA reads TGTGCCAGCAGTTCGCCGGGACAGGGGGCCCACTATGGCTACACCTTC.

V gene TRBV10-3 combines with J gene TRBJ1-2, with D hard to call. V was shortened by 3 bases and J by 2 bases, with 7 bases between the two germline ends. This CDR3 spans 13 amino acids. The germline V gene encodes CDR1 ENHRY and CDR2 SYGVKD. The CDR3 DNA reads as TGTGCCATCAGTGACGCACAGAACTATGGCTACACCTTC. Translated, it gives CAISDAQNYGYTF.

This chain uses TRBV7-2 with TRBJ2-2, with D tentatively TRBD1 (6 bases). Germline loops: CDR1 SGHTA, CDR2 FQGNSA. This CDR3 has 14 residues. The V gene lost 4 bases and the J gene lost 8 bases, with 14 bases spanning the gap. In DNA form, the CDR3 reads TGTGCCAGCAGCTATAGGACCGGGACAGGGGAGCTGTTTTTT. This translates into CASSYRTGTGELFF.

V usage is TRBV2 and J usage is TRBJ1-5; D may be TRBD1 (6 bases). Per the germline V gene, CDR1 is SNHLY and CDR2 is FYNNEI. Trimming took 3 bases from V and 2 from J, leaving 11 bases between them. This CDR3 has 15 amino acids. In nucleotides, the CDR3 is TGTGCCAGCAGTGATAGGGGGGGCCGCAATCAGCCCCAGCATTTT. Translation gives CASSDRGGRNQPQHF.

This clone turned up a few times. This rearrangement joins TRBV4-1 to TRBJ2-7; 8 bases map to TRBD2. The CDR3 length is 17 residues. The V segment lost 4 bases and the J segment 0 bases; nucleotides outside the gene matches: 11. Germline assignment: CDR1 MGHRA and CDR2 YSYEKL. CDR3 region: CASSPSPPGGVSYEQYF. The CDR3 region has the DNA TGCGCCAGCAGCCCGTCCCCTCCGGGAGGGGTCTCCTACGAGCAGTACTTC.

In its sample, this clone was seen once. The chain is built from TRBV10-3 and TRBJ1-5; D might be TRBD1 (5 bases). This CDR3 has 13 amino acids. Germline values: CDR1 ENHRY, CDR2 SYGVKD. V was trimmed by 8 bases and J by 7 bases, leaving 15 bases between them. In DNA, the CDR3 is TGTGCCATCGGTTGGACACCGGCACAGCCCCAGCATTTT. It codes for CAIGWTPAQPQHF.

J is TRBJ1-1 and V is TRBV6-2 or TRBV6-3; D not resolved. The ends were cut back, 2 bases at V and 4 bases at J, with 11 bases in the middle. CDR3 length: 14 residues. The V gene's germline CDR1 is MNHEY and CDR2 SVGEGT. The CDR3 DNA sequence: TGTGCCAGCAGTTACACACCAATCGCCACTGAAGCTTTCTTT. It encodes CASSYTPIATEAFF.

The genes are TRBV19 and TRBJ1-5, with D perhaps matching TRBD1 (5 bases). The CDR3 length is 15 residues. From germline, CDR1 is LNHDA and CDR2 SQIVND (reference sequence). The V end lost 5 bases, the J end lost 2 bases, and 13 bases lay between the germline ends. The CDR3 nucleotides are TGTGCCAGTAGTGCGGACACCAGCCGCAATCAGCCCCAGCATTTT. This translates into CASSADTSRNQPQHF.

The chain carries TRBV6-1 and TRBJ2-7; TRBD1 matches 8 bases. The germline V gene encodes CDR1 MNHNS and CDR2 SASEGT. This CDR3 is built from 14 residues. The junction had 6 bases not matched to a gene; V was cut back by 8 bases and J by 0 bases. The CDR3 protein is CASGRTGSSYEQYF. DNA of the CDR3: TGTGCCAGCGGACGGACAGGGAGCTCCTACGAGCAGTACTTC.

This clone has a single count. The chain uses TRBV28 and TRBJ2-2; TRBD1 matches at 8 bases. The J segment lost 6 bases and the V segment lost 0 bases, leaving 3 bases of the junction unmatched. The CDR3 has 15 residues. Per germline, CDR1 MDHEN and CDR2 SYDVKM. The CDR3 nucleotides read TGTGCCAGCAGTTTATGGCAGGGGGCGCCCGGGGAGCTGTTTTTT. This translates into CASSLWQGAPGELFF.

The DNA for the CDR3 is TGTGCCACCAGCAGAGATCTCCGAGGGGGCCCCTATGGCTACACCTTC. Translation: CATSRDLRGGPYGYTF. The genes are TRBV15 and TRBJ1-2; 7 nucleotides agree with TRBD1. Germline trimming cut 0 bases from V and 4 bases from J; bases unmatched to any gene: 8. Germline loops: CDR1 LNHNV, CDR2 YYDKDF (reference sequence). The CDR3 loop spans 16 amino acids.

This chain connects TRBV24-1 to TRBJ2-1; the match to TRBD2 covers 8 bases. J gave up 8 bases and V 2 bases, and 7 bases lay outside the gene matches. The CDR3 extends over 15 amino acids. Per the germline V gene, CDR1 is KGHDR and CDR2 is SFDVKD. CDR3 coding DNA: TGTGCCACCAGTGATTCTCGGGGGGGGCCAGATGAGCAGTTCTTC. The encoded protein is CATSDSRGGPDEQFF.

The CDR3 DNA sequence: TGTGCCAGCAGCAGCAGGGTCACCGGGGAGCTGTTTTTT. Translation gives CASSSRVTGELFF. V is TRBV7-2 and J is TRBJ2-2; maybe TRBD1 (5 bases). V was pared by 5 bases and J by 4 bases, with 8 bases between. Germline assignment: CDR1 SGHTA and CDR2 FQGNSA. The CDR3 contains 13 residues.

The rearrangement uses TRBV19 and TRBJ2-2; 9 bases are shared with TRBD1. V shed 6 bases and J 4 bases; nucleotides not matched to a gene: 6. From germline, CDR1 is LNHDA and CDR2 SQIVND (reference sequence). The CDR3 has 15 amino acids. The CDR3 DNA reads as TGTGCCAGTAGGCCCGGGACAGGGTTCACCGGGGAGCTGTTTTTT. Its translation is CASRPGTGFTGELFF.

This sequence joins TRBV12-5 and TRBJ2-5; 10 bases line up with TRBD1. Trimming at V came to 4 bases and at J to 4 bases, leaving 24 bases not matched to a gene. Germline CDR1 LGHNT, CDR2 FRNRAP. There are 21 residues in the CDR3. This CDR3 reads CASGSSGTGVPTGDFTETQYF. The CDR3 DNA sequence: TGTGCTAGTGGTTCTTCCGGGACAGGGGTCCCCACGGGGGATTTCACAGAGACCCAGTACTTC.

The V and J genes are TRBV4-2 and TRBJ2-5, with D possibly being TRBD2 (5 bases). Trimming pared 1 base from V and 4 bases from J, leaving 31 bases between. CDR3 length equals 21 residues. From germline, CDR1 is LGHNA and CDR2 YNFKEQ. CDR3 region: CASSQVRASGDESPRRETQYF. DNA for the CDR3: TGTGCCAGCAGCCAAGTTCGGGCAAGCGGAGATGAGAGTCCAAGGCGAGAGACCCAGTACTTC.

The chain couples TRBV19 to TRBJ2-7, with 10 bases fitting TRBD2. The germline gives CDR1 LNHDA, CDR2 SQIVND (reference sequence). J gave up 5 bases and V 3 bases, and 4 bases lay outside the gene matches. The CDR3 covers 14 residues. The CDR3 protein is CASSMGLAGDEQYF. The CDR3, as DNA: TGTGCCAGTAGTATGGGCCTAGCGGGGGACGAGCAGTACTTC.

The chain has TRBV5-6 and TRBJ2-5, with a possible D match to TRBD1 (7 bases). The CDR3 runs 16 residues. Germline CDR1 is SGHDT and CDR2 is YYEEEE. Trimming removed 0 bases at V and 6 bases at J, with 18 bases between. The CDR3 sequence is CASSLVVAGGGKTQYF. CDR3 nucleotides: TGTGCCAGCAGCTTGGTTGTTGCAGGGGGAGGAAAGACCCAGTACTTC. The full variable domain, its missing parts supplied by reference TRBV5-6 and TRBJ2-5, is DAGVTQSPTHLIKTRGQQVTLRCSPKSGHDTVSWYQQALGQGPQFIFQYYEEEERQRGNFPDRFSGHQFPNYSSELNVNALLLGDSALYLCASSLVVAGGGKTQYFGPGTRLLVL.